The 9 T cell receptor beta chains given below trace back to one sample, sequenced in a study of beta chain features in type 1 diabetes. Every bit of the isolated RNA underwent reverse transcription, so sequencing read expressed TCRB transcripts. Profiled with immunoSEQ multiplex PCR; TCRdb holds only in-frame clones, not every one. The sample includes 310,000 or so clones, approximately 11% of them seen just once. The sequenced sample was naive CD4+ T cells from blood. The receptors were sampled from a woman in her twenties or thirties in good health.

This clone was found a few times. CDR3 residues: CASSLGWRRGETQYF. The CDR3 coding sequence is TGTGCCAGCAGCTTAGGGTGGCGACGCGGGGAGACCCAGTACTTC. The chain is built from TRBV7-2 and TRBJ2-5, with D possibly TRBD2 on 5 matching bases. The V and J ends lost 1 base and 5 bases respectively, with 14 bases between them. Germline V gives CDR1 SGHTA, CDR2 FQGNSA. The CDR3 has 15 amino acids.

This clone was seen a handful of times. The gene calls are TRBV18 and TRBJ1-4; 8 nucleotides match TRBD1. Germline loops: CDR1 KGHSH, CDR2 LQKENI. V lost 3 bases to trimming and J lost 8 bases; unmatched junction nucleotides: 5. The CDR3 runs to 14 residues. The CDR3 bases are TGTGCCAGCTCACCCCAGGGGGCGCGGGAAAAACTGTTTTTT. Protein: CASSPQGAREKLFF.

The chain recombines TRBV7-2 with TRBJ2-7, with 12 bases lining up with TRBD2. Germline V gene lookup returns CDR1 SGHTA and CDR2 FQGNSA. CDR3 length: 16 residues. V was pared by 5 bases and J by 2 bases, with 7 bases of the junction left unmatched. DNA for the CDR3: TGTGCCAGCAGCCATGGGGGGACTAGCGGGCCCTACGAGCAGTACTTC. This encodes CASSHGGTSGPYEQYF.

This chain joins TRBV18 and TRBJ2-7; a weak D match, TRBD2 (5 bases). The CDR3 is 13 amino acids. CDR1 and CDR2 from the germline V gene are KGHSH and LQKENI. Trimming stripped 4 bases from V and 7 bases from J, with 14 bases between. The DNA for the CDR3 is TGTGCCAGCTCACTGGCCAGCACTAGGGAGCAGTACTTC. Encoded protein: CASSLASTREQYF.

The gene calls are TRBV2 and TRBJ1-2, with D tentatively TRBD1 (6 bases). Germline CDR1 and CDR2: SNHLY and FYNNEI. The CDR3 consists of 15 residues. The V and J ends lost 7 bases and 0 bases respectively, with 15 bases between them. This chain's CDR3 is CASKERTVSNYGYTF. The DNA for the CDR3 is TGTGCCAGCAAGGAAAGGACAGTATCTAACTATGGCTACACCTTC.

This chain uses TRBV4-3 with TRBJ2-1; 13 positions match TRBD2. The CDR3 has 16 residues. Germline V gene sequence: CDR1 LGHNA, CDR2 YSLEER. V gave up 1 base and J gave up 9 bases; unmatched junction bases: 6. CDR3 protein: CASSQGPGTSGTEQFF. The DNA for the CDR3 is TGCGCCAGCAGCCAAGGCCCCGGGACTAGCGGGACTGAGCAGTTCTTC.

The CDR3 DNA sequence: TGCGCCAGCAGCTCCCAATCGGGAAACAACTACGAGCAGTACTTC. Residues: CASSSQSGNNYEQYF. The chain joins TRBV5-1 to TRBJ2-7, with D perhaps matching TRBD2 (5 bases). CDR3 size: 15 residues. Germline CDR1 SGHRS, CDR2 YFSETQ. V was pared by 3 bases and J by 3 bases, with 16 bases between.

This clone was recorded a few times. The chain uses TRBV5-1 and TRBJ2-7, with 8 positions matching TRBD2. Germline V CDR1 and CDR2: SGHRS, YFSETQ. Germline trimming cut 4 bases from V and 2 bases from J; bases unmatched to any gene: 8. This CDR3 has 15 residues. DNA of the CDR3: TGCGCCAGCAGCCCGACTAGCGATCGGACCTACGAGCAGTACTTC. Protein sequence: CASSPTSDRTYEQYF.

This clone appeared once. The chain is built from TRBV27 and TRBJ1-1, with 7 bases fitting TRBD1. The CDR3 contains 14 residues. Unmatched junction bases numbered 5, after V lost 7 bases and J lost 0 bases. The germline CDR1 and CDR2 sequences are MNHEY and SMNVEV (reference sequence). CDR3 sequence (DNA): TGTGCCAGCAAAAGGGGACAGATGAACACTGAAGCTTTCTTT. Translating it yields CASKRGQMNTEAFF.